The rows below give T cell receptor beta chains drawn from one sample of a study of blood T cell repertoires in COVID-19. Clones were read by immunoSEQ multiplex PCR, and TCRdb kept only the in-frame ones, dropping some. The table includes about 300,000 clones, approximately 88% detected once. The source material was peripheral blood. These receptors were obtained from a woman in her 30s who had recovered from COVID-19. Both conserved end residues are part of each CDR3. The D gene is left open where the match is weak. Clone size, where shown, is once, few, many, or a class for clones that have expanded.

V gene: TRBV2; J gene: TRBJ2-1; clone size: -; D gene: -; CDR3 DNA: TGTGCCAGCATGGGCGAGATGGATACATACAATGAGCAGTTCTTC; CDR3 protein: CASMGEMDTYNEQFF
V gene: TRBV27; J gene: TRBJ1-6; clone size: -; D gene: -; CDR3 DNA: TGTGCCAGCAGAAACAGGGATTCACCCCTCCACTTT; CDR3 protein: CASRNRDSPLHF
V gene: TRBV2; J gene: TRBJ1-1; clone size: -; D gene: -; CDR3 DNA: TGTGCCAGCAGCATTAGAAAGACTGAAGCTTTCTTT; CDR3 protein: CASSIRKTEAFF
V gene: TRBV2; J gene: TRBJ1-1; clone size: once; D gene: -; CDR3 DNA: TGTGCCAGCAGTCCACAGGTGAACACTGAAGCTTTCTTT; CDR3 protein: CASSPQVNTEAFF
V gene: TRBV29-1; J gene: TRBJ2-7; clone size: few; D gene: TRBD1; CDR3 DNA: TGCAGCGCCGGGACAGGGGAAGGAGCCGAGCAGTACTTC; CDR3 protein: CSAGTGEGAEQYF
V gene: TRBV18; J gene: TRBJ1-1; clone size: -; D gene: -; CDR3 DNA: TGTGCCAGCTCACTAGCAACAGGGACTGAAGCTTTCTTT; CDR3 protein: CASSLATGTEAFF
V gene: TRBV7-8; J gene: TRBJ2-7; clone size: -; D gene: -; CDR3 DNA: TGTGCCAGCAGCCCCAGGACAGCCTTTTTGGGATACGAGCAGTACTTC; CDR3 protein: CASSPRTAFLGYEQYF
V gene: TRBV3-1/TRBV3-2; J gene: TRBJ2-1; clone size: -; D gene: TRBD2; CDR3 DNA: TGTGCCAGCAGCCAGAATCGATGGCTAGCGGGGCGGGAGAATGAGCAGTTCTTC; CDR3 protein: CASSQNRWLAGRENEQFF
V gene: TRBV28; J gene: TRBJ1-2; clone size: -; D gene: -; CDR3 DNA: TGTGCCATCTTTCGTGACTTAGAGGGCTACACCTTC; CDR3 protein: CAIFRDLEGYTF
V gene: TRBV30; J gene: TRBJ2-5; clone size: -; D gene: TRBD1; CDR3 DNA: TGTGCCTGGAGTAAACCGAGGGGGCACGAGACCCAGTACTTC; CDR3 protein: CAWSKPRGHETQYF
V gene: TRBV5-4; J gene: TRBJ1-2; clone size: few; D gene: -; CDR3 DNA: TGTGCCAGCAGCTCTCCTAGAGGGATTGAGAATGGCTACACCTTC; CDR3 protein: CASSSPRGIENGYTF
V gene: TRBV9; J gene: TRBJ1-2; clone size: -; D gene: -; CDR3 DNA: TGTGCCAGCAGCGCTGTTCTCGGAGGTGGCTACACCTTC; CDR3 protein: CASSAVLGGGYTF
V gene: TRBV27; J gene: TRBJ2-7; clone size: once; D gene: -; CDR3 DNA: TGTGCCAGCAGTTCCTTCGACAAGGGGGAGCAGTACTTC; CDR3 protein: CASSSFDKGEQYF
V gene: TRBV5-1; J gene: TRBJ1-2; clone size: -; D gene: TRBD1; CDR3 DNA: TGCGCCAGCAGCTTGGGTCCGGGACAGAAACTTTTCTATGGCTACACCTTC; CDR3 protein: CASSLGPGQKLFYGYTF
V gene: TRBV5-1; J gene: TRBJ2-1; clone size: once; D gene: TRBD2; CDR3 DNA: TGCGCCAGCAGCTCCGGGACTAACTACAATGAGCAGTTCTTC; CDR3 protein: CASSSGTNYNEQFF
V gene: TRBV7-2; J gene: TRBJ1-1; clone size: -; D gene: -; CDR3 DNA: TGTGCCAGCAGCTTGTGGACGGGAGGGGCTGAAGCTTTCTTT; CDR3 protein: CASSLWTGGAEAFF
V gene: TRBV30; J gene: TRBJ2-5; clone size: -; D gene: TRBD1; CDR3 DNA: TGTGCCTGGATACAGGGGAACCAAGAGACCCAGTACTTC; CDR3 protein: CAWIQGNQETQYF
V gene: TRBV7-9; J gene: TRBJ1-2; clone size: few; D gene: -; CDR3 DNA: TGTGCCAGCAGCTTTTGGGAGGGGAGTGGAGGCTACACCTTC; CDR3 protein: CASSFWEGSGGYTF
V gene: TRBV5-1; J gene: TRBJ2-2; clone size: -; D gene: -; CDR3 DNA: TGCGCCAGCAGCTTGGACCAGTCCACCGGGGAGCTGTTTTTT; CDR3 protein: CASSLDQSTGELFF
V gene: TRBV23-1; J gene: TRBJ2-7; clone size: once; D gene: TRBD1; CDR3 DNA: TGCGCCAGCAGTCAATCGACAGGGGGCAAGGAGTCCTACGAGCAGTACTTC; CDR3 protein: CASSQSTGGKESYEQYF
V gene: TRBV5-4; J gene: TRBJ1-6; clone size: -; D gene: TRBD1; CDR3 DNA: TGTGCCAGCAGCATGCCGGACAGGGGCGGCTCACCCCTCCACTTT; CDR3 protein: CASSMPDRGGSPLHF
V gene: TRBV3-1/TRBV3-2; J gene: TRBJ2-3; clone size: -; D gene: -; CDR3 DNA: TGTGCCAGCAGCCAAGCACAGGCCAAGGTTTTGTATACGCAGTATTTT; CDR3 protein: CASSQAQAKVLYTQYF
V gene: TRBV3-1/TRBV3-2; J gene: TRBJ1-1; clone size: -; D gene: -; CDR3 DNA: TGTGCCAGCAGCCAAGGACACCGCACTGAAGCTTTCTTT; CDR3 protein: CASSQGHRTEAFF
V gene: TRBV7-6; J gene: TRBJ2-7; clone size: -; D gene: -; CDR3 DNA: TGTGCCAGCAGCTTAGTTGGCCAGGGGATGTACGAGCAGTACTTC; CDR3 protein: CASSLVGQGMYEQYF
V gene: TRBV9; J gene: TRBJ2-3; clone size: -; D gene: TRBD2; CDR3 DNA: TGTGCCAGCAGCACGGGACTAGCGGGGGAGACAGATACGCAGTATTTT; CDR3 protein: CASSTGLAGETDTQYF
V gene: TRBV5-1; J gene: TRBJ1-4; clone size: -; D gene: -; CDR3 DNA: TGCGCCAGCAGCTCGGCCCTTACGGGAACTAATGAAAAACTGTTTTTT; CDR3 protein: CASSSALTGTNEKLFF
V gene: TRBV9; J gene: TRBJ1-2; clone size: -; D gene: TRBD1; CDR3 DNA: TGTGCCAGCAGCGTAGCCAGGGACAGGGGGACCTATGGCTACACCTTC; CDR3 protein: CASSVARDRGTYGYTF
V gene: TRBV7-3; J gene: TRBJ1-1; clone size: -; D gene: -; CDR3 DNA: TGTGCCAGCAGCTTCTACGGGACTGAAACCCTTTGGGTCACTGAAGCTTTCTTT; CDR3 protein: CASSFYGTETLWVTEAFF
V gene: TRBV2; J gene: TRBJ1-2; clone size: -; D gene: TRBD1; CDR3 DNA: TGTGCCAAAAAGACAGGGGAAGATGGCTACACCTTC; CDR3 protein: CAKKTGEDGYTF
V gene: TRBV9; J gene: TRBJ1-2; clone size: -; D gene: -; CDR3 DNA: TGTGCCAGCAGCGTAGCCAGGGACTATGGCTACACCTTC; CDR3 protein: CASSVARDYGYTF
V gene: TRBV7-2; J gene: TRBJ2-1; clone size: -; D gene: TRBD2; CDR3 DNA: TGTGCCAGCAGCTTGGGACTAGCGGGGGGGAGCGATGAGCAGTTCTTC; CDR3 protein: CASSLGLAGGSDEQFF
V gene: TRBV5-6; J gene: TRBJ1-2; clone size: -; D gene: -; CDR3 DNA: TGTGCCAGCAACCTTGGGGCTGTAGGCTATGGCTACACCTTC; CDR3 protein: CASNLGAVGYGYTF
V gene: TRBV5-1; J gene: TRBJ1-2; clone size: -; D gene: TRBD1; CDR3 DNA: TGCGCCAGCAGCTTGACCATACGTCCCGGGACAGGGGGCGGCTATGGCTACACCTTC; CDR3 protein: CASSLTIRPGTGGGYGYTF
V gene: TRBV3-1/TRBV3-2; J gene: TRBJ1-1; clone size: -; D gene: -; CDR3 DNA: TGTGCCAGCAGCCGATCGGGGGGTTTAACTGAAGCTTTCTTT; CDR3 protein: CASSRSGGLTEAFF
V gene: TRBV2; J gene: TRBJ1-1; clone size: -; D gene: -; CDR3 DNA: TGTGCCAGCAGCCGGGAAATGAAAAACACTGAAGCTTTCTTT; CDR3 protein: CASSREMKNTEAFF
V gene: TRBV4-2; J gene: TRBJ1-2; clone size: -; D gene: -; CDR3 DNA: TGTGCCAGCAGCCAAGACGCAGGGCCTAACTATGGCTACACCTTC; CDR3 protein: CASSQDAGPNYGYTF
V gene: TRBV5-1; J gene: TRBJ1-1; clone size: -; D gene: -; CDR3 DNA: TGCGCCAGCAGCTCCGGACAGTCCCACGGCTTCTTT; CDR3 protein: CASSSGQSHGFF
V gene: TRBV2; J gene: TRBJ2-7; clone size: -; D gene: TRBD1; CDR3 DNA: TGTGCCAGCAGTGACTGGGACAGAAACTCCTACGAGCAGTACTTC; CDR3 protein: CASSDWDRNSYEQYF
V gene: TRBV5-4; J gene: TRBJ2-7; clone size: -; D gene: TRBD1; CDR3 DNA: TGTGCCAGCAGCCAACGGACAGGGGGATTCCGGTACTTC; CDR3 protein: CASSQRTGGFRYF
V gene: TRBV11-2; J gene: TRBJ1-2; clone size: -; D gene: TRBD1; CDR3 DNA: TGTGCCAGCAGCTTACGTTTGGGGACAGGGCAATTCTATGGCTACACCTTC; CDR3 protein: CASSLRLGTGQFYGYTF
V gene: TRBV27; J gene: TRBJ1-2; clone size: -; D gene: -; CDR3 DNA: TGTGCCAGCGGGGGACAAGGCGCATTTCGTGGCTACACCTTC; CDR3 protein: CASGGQGAFRGYTF
V gene: TRBV24-1; J gene: TRBJ2-1; clone size: -; D gene: TRBD1; CDR3 DNA: TGTGCCACCAGTGATTTTAAGCAGGGGGTACCCTACAATGAGCAGTTCTTC; CDR3 protein: CATSDFKQGVPYNEQFF
V gene: TRBV19; J gene: TRBJ1-5; clone size: -; D gene: -; CDR3 DNA: TGTGCCAGTAGTATTCAGGGGCGCAGGGGCAATCAGCCCCAGCATTTT; CDR3 protein: CASSIQGRRGNQPQHF
V gene: TRBV9; J gene: TRBJ2-1; clone size: -; D gene: TRBD2; CDR3 DNA: TGTGCCAGCAGCGTAGCTAGTGTAGCGGGTATTGAGCAGTTCTTC; CDR3 protein: CASSVASVAGIEQFF
V gene: TRBV7-6; J gene: TRBJ2-6; clone size: -; D gene: -; CDR3 DNA: TGTGCCAGCAGCGAAGGCGGAAACTCTGGGGCCAACGTCCTGACTTTC; CDR3 protein: CASSEGGNSGANVLTF
V gene: TRBV13; J gene: TRBJ1-4; clone size: -; D gene: TRBD1; CDR3 DNA: TGTGCCAGCAGCCTCCGAGGGACAGGGAATGAAAAACTGTTTTTT; CDR3 protein: CASSLRGTGNEKLFF
V gene: TRBV6-5; J gene: TRBJ1-2; clone size: -; D gene: TRBD1; CDR3 DNA: TGTGCCAGCAGTTTCGGGACAGGGAACTATGGCTACACCTTC; CDR3 protein: CASSFGTGNYGYTF
V gene: TRBV5-1; J gene: TRBJ2-7; clone size: once; D gene: TRBD2; CDR3 DNA: TGCGCCAGCAGCCCTGCTAGCGGGGGCTACGAGCAGTACTTC; CDR3 protein: CASSPASGGYEQYF
V gene: TRBV29-1; J gene: TRBJ1-2; clone size: -; D gene: -; CDR3 DNA: TGCAGCGTTGAATCCGCTGCGGGGCGCGGCTACACCTTC; CDR3 protein: CSVESAAGRGYTF